This T cell receptor beta chain appears in the sequencing data of a study of blood T cell repertoires in COVID-19. Unmatched junction bases numbered 5, after V lost 0 bases and J lost 7 bases. The CDR3 sequence is 15 residues long. Looked up from germline, CDR1 is SGDLS and CDR2 is YYNGEE. In the original workflow: Amplification with reference gene primers provided the estimates of nucleated cell counts. Repertoires were generated with immunoSEQ multiplex PCR, while TCRdb's copy carries only in-frame clones and drops some. V and J calls and clone size are copied from that table; D and trimming were computed from the DNA. This repertoire shows around 230,000 clones, 88% found once; its top ten account for roughly 2.8%.

The sequenced material came from PBMCs or T cells enriched from blood (not recorded which). The source is a woman in her thirties who had recovered from COVID-19. The rearrangement links TRBV9 to TRBJ1-5, with 9 bases identical to TRBD1. The CDR3 region has the DNA TGTGCCAGCAGCGTAGGCGGACAGGGGCAACAGCCCCAGCATTTT. Encoded protein: CASSVGGQGQQPQHF.